The entry below gives a single T cell receptor (beta chain) sequence along with its context. The CDR3 totals 16 residues. V shed 5 bases and J 0 bases; nucleotides not matched to a gene: 7. Germline CDR1 reads PRHDT; CDR2 reads FYEKMQ (reference sequence). This specimen comes from a study of PD-1 and CTLA-4 blockade in melanoma. The repertoire was sequenced with immunoSEQ multiplex PCR; TCRdb's copy has only in-frame clones and lacks some. The sample contains about 28,000 clones, about 89% of which appear only once. This TCR came from a human donor with melanoma. The sequences come from CD8+ T cells from peripheral blood, collected before anti-PD-1 treatment. This sequence joins TRBV13 and TRBJ2-1, with TRBD1 matching over 7 bases. The CDR3 DNA reads as TGTGCCAGCAGCCTAAGGGACAGTGGCTCCTACAATGAGCAGTTCTTC. This sequence encodes CASSLRDSGSYNEQFF.